What follows are 28 T cell receptor beta chains derived from one specimen sequenced in a study of OX40 agonist ivuxolimab in advanced cancers. Clones were sequenced by immunoSEQ multiplex PCR, and TCRdb holds only the in-frame ones, with some missing. Counted here are 70,000 to 85,000 clones, around 90% occurring once; the ten biggest clones make up under 1.5%. Here the sequenced sample was CD4+ or CD8+ T cells sorted from blood, taken in a trial of the OX40 agonist ivuxolimab. These receptors were collected from an adult with an advanced solid tumor such as melanoma, head and neck, liver or kidney cancer.

The genes are TRBV28 and TRBJ1-5, with unresolved D. Per germline, CDR1 MDHEN and CDR2 SYDVKM. Between the trimmed V and J ends, which lost 1 base and 1 base, there was a span of 5 bases. The CDR3 has 14 amino acids. Written as DNA, the CDR3 is TGTGCCAGCAGTTTATATCGGAGCAATCAGCCCCAGCATTTT. As protein: CASSLYRSNQPQHF.

The chain uses TRBV28 and TRBJ2-7, with D perhaps TRBD1 (6 bases). The CDR3 length is 14 residues. The germline V gene encodes CDR1 MDHEN and CDR2 SYDVKM. V lost 6 bases to trimming and J lost 0 bases, with 12 bases between them. The CDR3: CASRTGQSSYEQYF. The CDR3 coding sequence is TGTGCCAGCAGAACCGGACAGAGCTCCTACGAGCAGTACTTC.

CDR3 bases: TGTGCCAGCAGTTTATTAAGCAGGGGGGATCGCGGCAACGTCCTGACTTTC. Its translation: CASSLLSRGDRGNVLTF. The chain combines TRBV27 with TRBJ2-6; TRBD1 is a possible D gene (7 bases). V was cut by 1 base and J by 9 bases, with 19 bases left in between. The length of the CDR3 is 17 residues. Germline CDR1 MNHEY, CDR2 SMNVEV (reference sequence).

This rearrangement joins TRBV21-1 to TRBJ2-7; the table's D call, TRBD1, has no DNA check behind it. TRBV21-1 is a pseudogene locus. The CDR3 has 17 residues. This chain's CDR3 is CASSRFKRAETAYEQYF. CDR3 DNA sequence: TGTGCCAGCAGCCGATTCAAAAGGGCCGAGACAGCCTACGAGCAGTACTTC.

This chain joins TRBV5-1 and TRBJ1-5; TRBD1 is a possible D gene (5 bases). V was clipped by 0 bases and J by 0 bases, with 7 bases between them. Germline V gene lookup returns CDR1 SGHRS and CDR2 YFSETQ. There are 15 residues in the CDR3. Here the CDR3 reads CASSLVGGSNQPQHF. The CDR3 DNA is TGCGCCAGCAGCTTGGTTGGGGGTAGCAATCAGCCCCAGCATTTT.

There are a few counts of this clone. The V and J genes are TRBV28 and TRBJ1-2; TRBD1 matches at 7 bases. Trimming at V came to 5 bases and at J to 7 bases, leaving 4 bases not matched to a gene. The CDR3 consists of 12 residues. Germline assignment: CDR1 MDHEN and CDR2 SYDVKM. CDR3 loop: CASSPQGIGYTF. CDR3 in DNA: TGTGCCAGCAGTCCACAGGGGATTGGCTACACCTTC.

This chain connects TRBV7-8 to TRBJ1-1; maybe TRBD1 (6 bases). Deletions cut 4 bases from V and 4 bases from J, with 19 bases between. The germline V gene encodes CDR1 SGHVS and CDR2 FQNEAQ. The CDR3 consists of 16 residues. The CDR3 bases are TGTGCCAGCAGCTCAGACCCAGGGGCAGTTGGCACTGAAGCTTTCTTT. Its translation: CASSSDPGAVGTEAFF. The whole variable domain, filled in from reference TRBV7-8 and TRBJ1-1, reads GAGVSQSPRYKVAKRGQDVALRCDPISGHVSLFWYQQALGQGPEFLTYFQNEAQLDKSGLPSDRFFAERPEGSVSTLKIQRTQQEDSAVYLCASSSDPGAVGTEAFFGQGTRLTVV.

V gene TRBV4-2 combines with J gene TRBJ1-5; perhaps TRBD1 as D (5 bases). CDR3 length: 17 residues. CDR1 and CDR2 from the germline V gene are LGHNA and YNFKEQ. Between the trimmed V and J ends, which lost 4 bases and 5 bases, there was a span of 21 bases. The DNA for the CDR3 is TGTGCCAGCAGCCCGGGCGGGGGACCCCTTTGGGATCAGCCCCAGCATTTT. Translated: CASSPGGGPLWDQPQHF.

This clone occurred a few times. Other DNA sequences in the sample encode the same CDR3. The chain carries TRBV18 and TRBJ1-1; D call uncertain. V was cut by 1 base and J by 1 base, with 4 bases left in between. The CDR3 loop spans 13 amino acids. Per germline, CDR1 KGHSH and CDR2 LQKENI. CDR3 in DNA: TGTGCCAGCTCACCACAAGGGAACACTGAAGCTTTCTTT. Protein: CASSPQGNTEAFF. The entire variable domain, with the rest obtained from reference TRBV18 and TRBJ1-1, is as follows: NAGVMQNPRHLVRRRGQEARLRCSPMKGHSHVYWYRQLPEEGLKFMVYLQKENIIDESGMPKERFSAEFPKEGPSILRIQQVVRGDSAAYFCASSPQGNTEAFFGQGTRLTVV.

The chain carries TRBV27 and TRBJ2-3, with 9 bases fitting TRBD2. V trimming: 5 bases; J trimming: 2 bases; junction bases outside the gene matches: 2. Per germline, CDR1 MNHEY and CDR2 SMNVEV (reference sequence). The CDR3 spans 14 residues. The CDR3 reads CASSSGGPTDTQYF. CDR3 nucleotides: TGTGCCAGCAGTAGCGGGGGGCCCACAGATACGCAGTATTTT.

The gene calls are TRBV6-1 and TRBJ2-7; 12 bases fit TRBD2. CDR1 MNHNS and CDR2 SASEGT come from the germline V gene. CDR3 length: 14 amino acids. J was trimmed by 5 bases and V by 5 bases; bases with no gene match: 4. DNA of the CDR3: TGTGCCAGCAGTCTAGCGGGGGGGCCTCACGAGCAGTACTTC. It yields the protein CASSLAGGPHEQYF.

The V and J genes are TRBV6-6 and TRBJ2-7; D is perhaps TRBD2 (5 bases). This CDR3 is built from 14 residues. Germline assignment: CDR1 MNHNY and CDR2 SVGAGI (reference sequence). Trimming removed 4 bases from V and 6 bases from J, with 16 bases in between. In DNA form, the CDR3 reads TGTGCCAGCAGTTTAACTAGGGTTCCAGGCGAGCAGTACTTC. Translation: CASSLTRVPGEQYF.

The chain uses TRBV5-1 and TRBJ2-7, with TRBD1 identical over 8 bases. Germline V gene lookup returns CDR1 SGHRS and CDR2 YFSETQ. This CDR3 comprises 14 residues. Trimming at V came to 4 bases and at J to 1 base, leaving 4 bases not matched to a gene. The DNA for the CDR3 is TGCGCCAGCAGCAGACGACAGGGGTCCTACGAGCAGTACTTC. Residues: CASSRRQGSYEQYF. The entire variable domain, with the rest obtained from reference TRBV5-1 and TRBJ2-7, is as follows: KAGVTQTPRYLIKTRGQQVTLSCSPISGHRSVSWYQQTPGQGLQFLFEYFSETQRNKGNFPGRFSGRQFSNSRSEMNVSTLELGDSALYLCASSRRQGSYEQYFGPGTRLTVT.

The rearrangement joins TRBV9 to TRBJ1-4, with D possibly TRBD1 on 5 matching bases. Germline V gene data show CDR1 as SGDLS and CDR2 as YYNGEE. The germline V and J ends were trimmed by 2 bases and 5 bases, with 10 bases remaining between them. The CDR3 has 14 amino acids. CDR3 nucleotides: TGTGCCAGCAGCGTGAGCAGGGCGAATGAAAAACTGTTTTTT. Residues: CASSVSRANEKLFF.

The V and J genes are TRBV11-2 and TRBJ1-1; a possible D gene is TRBD1 (5 bases). The CDR3 totals 12 residues. With 0 bases removed from V and 10 bases from J, the gap between germline ends came to 9 bases. The germline V gene encodes CDR1 SGHAT and CDR2 FQNNGV. DNA of the CDR3: TGTGCCAGCAGCTTAGACCAGGGTCTAGCTTTCTTT. This sequence encodes CASSLDQGLAFF.

The rearrangement joins TRBV30 to TRBJ2-5, with a tentative D call TRBD1 (6 bases). The germline V gene has CDR1 GTSNPN and CDR2 SVGIG (reference sequence). V lost 7 bases to trimming and J lost 5 bases, with 20 bases between them. This CDR3 is 14 amino acids long. The CDR3 reads CAYVRGPGQETQYF. In nucleotides, the CDR3 is TGTGCCTACGTCCGGGGCCCCGGACAGGAGACCCAGTACTTC.

A few counts support this clone. The genes are TRBV10-3 and TRBJ2-7; tentatively, D is TRBD1 (5 bases). Trimming cost V 0 bases and J 3 bases, with 24 bases left between them. This CDR3 comprises 19 residues. Germline values: CDR1 ENHRY, CDR2 SYGVKD. CDR3 nucleotides: TGTGCCATCAGTGAGTCGTTTAACAGGAGAAAGGCCCTTTTCTACGAGCAGTACTTC. As protein: CAISESFNRRKALFYEQYF.

This clone was detected ten times or more. The rearrangement links TRBV7-8 to TRBJ1-4; D not resolved. The V gene lost 5 bases and the J gene lost 0 bases, with 13 bases spanning the gap. The germline V gene encodes CDR1 SGHVS and CDR2 FQNEAQ. The CDR3 runs 16 residues. The CDR3 DNA sequence: TGTGCCAGCAGCGTAGGGCCCGGAACAACTAATGAAAAACTGTTTTTT. Its translation: CASSVGPGTTNEKLFF.

The genes are TRBV6-1 and TRBJ1-1; no firm D call. This CDR3 region has 12 residues. Germline V gives CDR1 MNHNS, CDR2 SASEGT. Trimming pared 6 bases from V and 0 bases from J, leaving 5 bases between. DNA of the CDR3: TGTGCCAGCAGACAAGTGAACACTGAAGCTTTCTTT. Amino acid sequence: CASRQVNTEAFF.

This chain uses TRBV19 with TRBJ2-1; D call uncertain. The length of the CDR3 is 15 residues. Trimming removed 3 bases at V and 0 bases at J, with 9 bases between. Germline V gene data show CDR1 as LNHDA and CDR2 as SQIVND (reference sequence). The chain's CDR3 is CASSIDQPSYNEQFF. Here the CDR3 DNA reads TGTGCCAGTAGTATCGATCAACCCTCCTACAATGAGCAGTTCTTC. Full variable domain (missing parts from reference TRBV19 and TRBJ2-1): DGGITQSPKYLFRKEGQNVTLSCEQNLNHDAMYWYRQDPGQGLRLIYYSQIVNDFQKGDIAEGYSVSREKKESFPLTVTSAQKNPTAFYLCASSIDQPSYNEQFFGPGTRLTVL.

The chain joins TRBV5-1 to TRBJ1-1; D is possibly TRBD1 (6 bases). The V end was cut by 5 bases, the J end by 7 bases, with 18 bases between. Germline CDR1 and CDR2: SGHRS and YFSETQ. The CDR3 is made up of 14 amino acids. CDR3 protein: CASSLAGGHVEAFF. CDR3 DNA sequence: TGCGCCAGCAGTCTGGCTGGGGGGCATGTTGAAGCTTTCTTT. The whole variable domain, filled in from reference TRBV5-1 and TRBJ1-1, reads KAGVTQTPRYLIKTRGQQVTLSCSPISGHRSVSWYQQTPGQGLQFLFEYFSETQRNKGNFPGRFSGRQFSNSRSEMNVSTLELGDSALYLCASSLAGGHVEAFFGQGTRLTVV.

This clone has a single count. The rearrangement links TRBV28 to TRBJ2-7, with 11 bases aligning to TRBD1. CDR1 is MDHEN and CDR2 is SYDVKM in the germline V gene. The CDR3 runs 17 residues. Trimming removed 6 bases from V and 3 bases from J; junction bases left unmatched: 13. This CDR3 reads CASSPAPDRGLLYEQYF. CDR3 in DNA: TGTGCCAGCAGCCCCGCCCCGGACAGGGGGCTTCTCTACGAGCAGTACTTC.

CDR3 in amino acids: CASSQVAGKLAYEQYF. DNA of the CDR3: TGCGCCAGCAGCCAAGTAGCAGGGAAATTGGCCTACGAGCAGTACTTC. The chain combines TRBV4-1 with TRBJ2-7, with D possibly TRBD1 on 5 matching bases. Germline CDR1 is MGHRA and CDR2 is YSYEKL. The CDR3 consists of 16 residues. The ends were cut back, 1 base at V and 2 bases at J, with 15 bases in the middle.

V is TRBV28 and J is TRBJ1-2; perhaps TRBD1 as D (6 bases). Germline V gives CDR1 MDHEN, CDR2 SYDVKM. Trimming took off 7 bases at V and 7 bases at J, with 10 bases between the two ends. The CDR3 contains 11 residues. The CDR3 nucleotides read TGTGCCAGCACTTGGGGGGCTGGCTACACCTTC. Residues: CASTWGAGYTF.

The chain employs TRBV29-1 and TRBJ1-1; D is ambiguous. Trimming shortened V by 7 bases and J by 2 bases, and 14 bases separated the two germline ends. The germline V gene has CDR1 SQVTM and CDR2 ANQGSEA. The CDR3 has 13 residues. Here the CDR3 reads CSARYAGNTEAFF. CDR3 nucleotide sequence: TGCAGCGCCCGGTACGCAGGCAACACTGAAGCTTTCTTT.

The V call is TRBV9, the J call TRBJ2-5, with 11 bases matching TRBD2. V lost 4 bases to trimming and J lost 5 bases; unmatched junction nucleotides: 10. Germline values: CDR1 SGDLS, CDR2 YYNGEE. The CDR3 totals 16 residues. CDR3 nucleotides: TGTGCCAGCAGCCCAAGACTAGCGGGACTGCAGGAGACCCAGTACTTC. Translation: CASSPRLAGLQETQYF.

This chain links TRBV27 with TRBJ1-2; 9 bases are a match to TRBD1. Per the germline V gene, CDR1 is MNHEY and CDR2 is SMNVEV (reference sequence). CDR3 length equals 15 residues. V shed 5 bases, J shed 2 bases, and the junction held 6 bases outside the gene matches. CDR3 residues: CASSPRDRANYGYTF. The CDR3 DNA reads TGTGCCAGCAGTCCTCGGGACAGGGCGAACTATGGCTACACCTTC.

The chain employs TRBV11-2 and TRBJ2-2; possible D gene TRBD1, 7 bases. V lost 1 base and J lost 17, with 23 bases in between. The V gene's germline CDR1 is SGHAT and CDR2 FQNNGV. The length of the CDR3 is 15 residues. For the CDR3, the DNA is TGTGCCAGCAGCTTAGCCCAGGGGGGAATATTGGCGGTCTTTTTT. Protein product: CASSLAQGGILAVFF.